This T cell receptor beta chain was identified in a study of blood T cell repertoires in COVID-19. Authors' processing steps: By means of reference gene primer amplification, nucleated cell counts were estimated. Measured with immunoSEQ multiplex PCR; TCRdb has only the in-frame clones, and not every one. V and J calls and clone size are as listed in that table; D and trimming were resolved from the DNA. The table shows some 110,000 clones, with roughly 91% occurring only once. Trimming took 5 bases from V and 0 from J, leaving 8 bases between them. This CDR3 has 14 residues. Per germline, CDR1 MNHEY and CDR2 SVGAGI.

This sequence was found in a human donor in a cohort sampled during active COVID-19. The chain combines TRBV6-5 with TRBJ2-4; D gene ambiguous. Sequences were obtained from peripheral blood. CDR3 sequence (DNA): TGTGCCAGCAGTCCAGTGGTAGCCAAAAACATTCAGTACTTC. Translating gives CASSPVVAKNIQYF.